Listed below are T cell receptor beta chains from one sample, sequenced in a study of T-cell memory formation after mild COVID-19. From the 5' RACE reads, TCRdb called clonotypes with MiXCR, one entry per CDR3 protein. This table holds about 210,000 distinct CDR3 sequences, about 10% found once. Sequencing was performed on PBMCs or a T cell subset sorted from them (not recorded which). The receptors here all came from a man younger than 35 who had mild COVID-19 (a few samples of this study predate the infection). Cell type and time point are not known. The CDR3 runs from the conserved cysteine through the conserved F or W. A D gene is named only where the DNA matches it firmly.

j_call	d_call	v_call	cdr3_aa
TRBJ2-1	.	TRBV2	CASSGGANEQFF
TRBJ2-4	.	TRBV21-1	CASSIRQARTQLLAKNIQYF
TRBJ2-1	TRBD2	TRBV20-1	CSARDAGGNNEQFF
TRBJ1-1	.	TRBV5-1	CASSLTEKNTEAFF
TRBJ2-4	.	TRBV5-1	CASSSEGEIIQYF
TRBJ2-1	TRBD2	TRBV7-2	CASKLAGAPYNEQFF
TRBJ1-5	.	TRBV6-2/TRBV6-3	CASTVGYSNQPQHF
TRBJ2-1	.	TRBV5-5	CASSLDLGASSYNEQFF
TRBJ2-3	.	TRBV5-1	CASSLAMGRADTQYF
TRBJ2-4	TRBD1	TRBV20-1	CSALAGGRIQYF
TRBJ2-5	TRBD1	TRBV7-2	CASTAYALTGEETQYF
TRBJ1-2	.	TRBV7-2	CASSLHRDYGYTF
TRBJ2-5	TRBD2	TRBV20-1	CSARDPAGAQETQYF
TRBJ1-2	.	TRBV5-5	CASSFQSPGYTF
TRBJ2-2	.	TRBV5-6	CASGPLWGTNTGELFF
TRBJ2-3	.	TRBV11-2	CASSALTGLGITQYF
TRBJ1-2	.	TRBV5-4	CASSFGTANYGYTF
TRBJ2-2	TRBD2	TRBV5-1	CASSQGLADGELFF
TRBJ1-2	.	TRBV9	CASSAVSRVNYGYTF
TRBJ2-5	TRBD1	TRBV7-2	CASSLADRVETQYF
TRBJ1-5	.	TRBV5-1	CASSLDGQPNQPQHF
TRBJ2-1	TRBD2	TRBV10-3	CAITPWAGGRHNEQFF
TRBJ2-1	TRBD1	TRBV18	CASSTDREEQFF
TRBJ2-3	.	TRBV7-2	CASSLDGTSSTDTQYF
TRBJ2-5	.	TRBV20-1	CSARDRRGQETQYF
TRBJ2-2	TRBD1	TRBV12-3/TRBV12-4	CASKVLGGANTGELFF
TRBJ2-1	.	TRBV27	CASKEGQYNEQFF
TRBJ2-3	TRBD2	TRBV7-9	CASSPRTSQGRDTQYF
TRBJ2-3	.	TRBV5-4	CASSLSPGSPLNTDTQYF
TRBJ1-2	.	TRBV5-1	CASSLDRSSRTYGYTF
TRBJ2-7	TRBD2	TRBV20-1	CSARALAGVGEQYF
TRBJ2-1	TRBD1	TRBV6-5	CASSYSPGQQQFF
TRBJ1-5	.	TRBV20-1	CSASLGMIGQPQHF